This entry lists 26 T cell receptor beta chains sequenced from one sample in a study of T cells in Graves' hyperthyroidism and ophthalmopathy. From RNA transcripts, TCR beta CDR3 regions were amplified. The HTBI set primed first-round TCR CDR3 RT-PCR. TCRdb re-analysed the multiplex PCR reads in MiXCR, keeping a single row per CDR3 protein. The sample has 250,000 to 300,000 distinct CDR3 sequences, around 13% seen once; the top ten hold roughly 7.7%. Material for sequencing was blood. The receptors come from a woman aged 40 to 50 with Graves' hyperthyroidism.

This clonotype was counted ten times or more. The rearrangement joins TRBV20-1 to TRBJ2-7; TRBD2 agrees at 10 bases. CDR1 and CDR2 (germline): DFQATT, SNEGSKA (reference sequence). The CDR3 contains 15 residues. V was pared by 3 bases and J by 5 bases, with 10 bases of the junction left unmatched. The CDR3 coding sequence is TGCAGTGCTAGGCGTCTAGCGGGAGCTTTTGACGAGCAGTACTTC. This codes for CSARRLAGAFDEQYF.

This rearrangement joins TRBV7-2 to TRBJ1-4; D gene uncertain. Germline V gene sequence: CDR1 SGHTA, CDR2 FQGNSA. CDR3 length equals 13 residues. Trimming cost V 2 bases and J 8 bases, with 9 bases left between them. The DNA of the CDR3 is TGTGCCAGCAGCTTAACTCGGGAGGAAAAACTGTTTTTT. It specifies CASSLTREEKLFF.

In this sample, this clonotype turned up many times. Compared with germline, one end of the junction differs, possibly owing to a read error. The chain employs TRBV7-7 and TRBJ2-5; 7 nucleotides align to TRBD2. The CDR3 spans 15 residues. Germline V CDR1 and CDR2: SSHAT, FNYEAQ (reference sequence). The CDR3 DNA reads as TGTGCTAGCAGCTTAGCGGGTCACCCGGAGGAGACCCAGTACTTC. Translation: CASSLAGHPEETQYF.

In this sample, this clonotype turned up many times. V is TRBV6-1 and J is TRBJ2-7; 7 bases fit TRBD1. J gave up 3 bases and V 6 bases, and 2 bases lay outside the gene matches. The CDR3 sequence is 12 residues long. Germline CDR1 and CDR2: MNHNS and SASEGT. In DNA form, the CDR3 reads TGTGCCAGCAGCAGACAGGGCTACGAGCAGTACTTC. As protein: CASSRQGYEQYF.

This clonotype was observed at least ten times. The chain uses TRBV11-2 and TRBJ1-6, with a tentative D call TRBD1 (5 bases). Looked up from germline, CDR1 is SGHAT and CDR2 is FQNNGV. This CDR3 spans 14 amino acids. The ends were cut back, 5 bases at V and 7 bases at J, with 12 bases in the middle. CDR3 sequence: CASSNNRRNSPLHF. CDR3 nucleotide sequence: TGTGCCAGCAGCAACAACAGGCGGAATTCACCCCTCCACTTT.

This clonotype was detected ten times or more. This chain uses TRBV24-1 with TRBJ2-3, with TRBD2 identical over 9 bases. From germline, CDR1 is KGHDR and CDR2 SFDVKD. The CDR3 spans 14 residues. V was pared by 4 bases and J by 5 bases, with 3 bases of the junction left unmatched. DNA of the CDR3: TGTGCCACCAGTGAGTTTAGCGGGAGAGATACGCAGTATTTT. Its protein product is CATSEFSGRDTQYF.

This clonotype was recorded at least ten times. This chain links TRBV28 with TRBJ2-3; D is uncertain. V gave up 8 bases and J gave up 4 bases, with 7 bases separating them. From germline, CDR1 is MDHEN and CDR2 SYDVKM. The CDR3 contains 11 residues. The DNA of the CDR3 is TGTGCCAGCGGTCGGCCAGATACGCAGTATTTT. The encoded protein is CASGRPDTQYF.

This clonotype was seen at least ten times. The chain recombines TRBV4-1 with TRBJ1-1; tentative D call: TRBD1 (6 bases). The germline CDR1 and CDR2 sequences are MGHRA and YSYEKL. CDR3 length equals 16 residues. Trimming left V 3 bases short and J 2 bases short, with 16 bases between. DNA for the CDR3: TGCGCCAGCAGCCACAACACCGGGACACCTAACACTGAAGCTTTCTTT. Translated, it gives CASSHNTGTPNTEAFF.

The sample holds many counts of this clonotype. Written as DNA, the CDR3 is TGTGCCAGCACCGTTTCTGGGCCGTACAATGAGCAGTTCTTC. Translated: CASTVSGPYNEQFF. This chain links TRBV11-2 with TRBJ2-1; D gene ambiguous. V lost 7 bases and J lost 4, with 14 bases in between. Germline V gene sequence: CDR1 SGHAT, CDR2 FQNNGV. This CDR3 comprises 14 residues.

The rearrangement joins TRBV20-1 to TRBJ2-2; D is perhaps TRBD2 (6 bases). The CDR3 runs to 16 residues. Germline assignment: CDR1 DFQATT and CDR2 SNEGSKA (reference sequence). Trimming pared 1 base from V and 6 bases from J, leaving 18 bases between. The CDR3 reads CSARVPRVGRSGELFF. CDR3 DNA: TGCAGTGCTAGAGTCCCCCGAGTAGGGAGGTCCGGGGAGCTGTTTTTT.

This clonotype was detected only a few times. The rearrangement links TRBV11-2 to TRBJ2-1, with TRBD2 identical over 9 bases. The CDR3 has 14 residues. V was clipped by 5 bases and J by 7 bases; unmatched bases: 6. Per the germline V gene, CDR1 is SGHAT and CDR2 is FQNNGV. The CDR3 sequence: CASSVSAGGNEQFF. The CDR3 DNA reads TGTGCCAGCAGCGTCTCAGCGGGAGGAAATGAGCAGTTCTTC.

CDR3 residues: CASSGQGTRGHEQFF. As DNA, the CDR3 is TGCGCCAGCAGCGGGCAAGGGACTAGGGGGCATGAGCAGTTCTTC. The chain joins TRBV4-1 to TRBJ2-1; perhaps TRBD2 as D (8 bases). The CDR3 totals 15 residues. V was pared by 5 bases and J by 8 bases, with 19 bases between. Per the germline V gene, CDR1 is MGHRA and CDR2 is YSYEKL.

In its sample, this clonotype was seen many times. V usage is TRBV5-1 and J usage is TRBJ2-3; TRBD2 aligns across 12 bases. The length of the CDR3 is 16 residues. The ends lost 5 bases at V and 5 bases at J; junction bases unmatched: 9. CDR1 is SGHRS, CDR2 YFSETQ, per germline. CDR3 protein: CASSFGLAGILDTQYF. Here the CDR3 DNA reads TGCGCCAGCAGTTTCGGACTAGCGGGAATATTAGATACGCAGTATTTT.

Only a few counts were recorded for this clonotype. The chain uses TRBV10-3 and TRBJ1-6; D gene uncertain. V was pared by 6 bases and J by 8 bases, with 8 bases between. CDR1 ENHRY and CDR2 SYGVKD come from the germline V gene. CDR3 length: 12 residues. For the CDR3, the DNA is TGTGCCATCAGGGACGGAGATTCACCCCTCCACTTT. As protein: CAIRDGDSPLHF.

This clonotype has a count of ten or more. The CDR3 DNA sequence: TGTGCCAGCAGTTACTCGACGCCCGGACTAGCGGGAGTGGAGCAAGAGACCCAGTACTTC. It yields the protein CASSYSTPGLAGVEQETQYF. V is TRBV6-5 and J is TRBJ2-5; 13 nucleotides align to TRBD2. With 0 bases clipped from V and 2 bases from J, the junction kept 12 bases outside the gene matches. The CDR3 runs to 20 residues. The germline V gene has CDR1 MNHEY and CDR2 SVGAGI.

A few counts support this clonotype. The chain has TRBV28 and TRBJ1-5; D remains unclear. The CDR3 has 14 residues. Trimming cost V 3 bases and J 2 bases, with 8 bases left between them. Germline V lookup: CDR1 MDHEN, CDR2 SYDVKM. CDR3 residues: CASSFGFRNQPQHF. The CDR3 nucleotides are TGTGCCAGCAGTTTTGGGTTTCGCAATCAGCCCCAGCATTTT.

This clonotype was recorded many times. The rearrangement uses TRBV7-2 and TRBJ1-1; 7 bases line up with TRBD1. Losses at the gene ends were 3 bases for V and 6 bases for J; bases not matched to a gene: 13. Germline V CDR1 and CDR2: SGHTA, FQGNSA. This CDR3 region has 16 residues. The CDR3 DNA sequence: TGTGCCAGCAGCTTTGGGACAGTCCCCGGTGTGTCTGAAGCTTTCTTT. This codes for CASSFGTVPGVSEAFF.

In this sample, this clonotype turned up many times. The chain couples TRBV2 to TRBJ2-5; D gene uncertain. V shed 4 bases and J shed 3 bases, with 9 bases lying between them. Germline V gene lookup returns CDR1 SNHLY and CDR2 FYNNEI. The CDR3 extends over 13 amino acids. The CDR3 nucleotides are TGTGCCAGCAGTGGGACCGATAAAGAGACCCAGTACTTC. Translation: CASSGTDKETQYF.

This clonotype has a count of ten or more. V and J are TRBV12-3 or TRBV12-4 and TRBJ1-5; 10 bases fit TRBD1. V lost 4 bases, J lost 4 bases, and 1 base stayed unmatched. The CDR3 spans 14 residues. The CDR3 protein is CASSSDRGNQPQHF. CDR3 DNA sequence: TGTGCCAGCAGTTCGGACAGGGGGAATCAGCCCCAGCATTTT.

The genes are TRBV18 and TRBJ2-3; tentatively, D is TRBD2 (6 bases). V was clipped by 1 base and J by 0 bases, with 8 bases between them. The germline V gene encodes CDR1 KGHSH and CDR2 LQKENI. The CDR3 is 15 residues long. This chain's CDR3 is CASSPREVSTDTQYF. CDR3 DNA sequence: TGTGCCAGCTCACCACGGGAGGTTAGCACAGATACGCAGTATTTT.

In its sample, this clonotype was seen many times. J is TRBJ1-1 and V is TRBV11-2, with D perhaps matching TRBD1 (5 bases). The V gene lost 5 bases and the J gene lost 4 bases, with 14 bases spanning the gap. CDR1 and CDR2 (germline): SGHAT, FQNNGV. CDR3 length equals 14 residues. CDR3 sequence: CASSPNVGGTEAFF. In DNA, the CDR3 is TGTGCCAGCAGCCCCAACGTGGGGGGCACTGAAGCTTTCTTT.

The table lists this clonotype with many counts. V gene TRBV12-3 or TRBV12-4 combines with J gene TRBJ1-2; TRBD1 matches 10 bases. The CDR3 covers 12 residues. The trim removed 6 bases at V and 7 bases at J, leaving 2 bases unmatched. CDR3 in amino acids: CASRTGGFGYTF. CDR3 nucleotides: TGTGCCAGCAGGACAGGGGGCTTTGGCTACACCTTC.

This clonotype has a handful of counts. The V gene is TRBV9, the J gene TRBJ1-4, with D tentatively TRBD1 (5 bases). V shed 0 bases and J shed 6 bases, with 12 bases lying between them. Looked up from germline, CDR1 is SGDLS and CDR2 is YYNGEE. The length of the CDR3 is 15 residues. CDR3 residues: CASSVGGGMDEKLFF. CDR3 in DNA: TGTGCCAGCAGCGTAGGCGGGGGTATGGATGAAAAACTGTTTTTT.

In this sample, this clonotype turned up a few times. This chain connects TRBV7-9 to TRBJ2-2, with D possibly TRBD1 on 6 matching bases. V was pared by 5 bases and J by 5 bases, with 9 bases between. This CDR3 comprises 13 residues. Germline-derived CDR1 and CDR2 are SEHNR and FQNEAQ (reference sequence). The CDR3 loop is CASSPQGTGELFF. In nucleotides, the CDR3 is TGTGCCAGCAGCCCGCAGGGGACCGGGGAGCTGTTTTTT. The variable domain in full, completed from reference TRBV7-9 and TRBJ2-2, reads DTGVSQNPRHKITKRGQNVTFRCDPISEHNRLYWYRQTLGQGPEFLTYFQNEAQLEKSRLLSDRFSAERPKGSFSTLEIQRTEQGDSAMYLCASSPQGTGELFFGEGSRLTVL.

This clonotype was observed many times. The V and J genes are TRBV5-6 and TRBJ2-1; D not certain. V was cut by 0 bases and J by 0 bases, with 10 bases left in between. CDR1 is SGHDT and CDR2 is YYEEEE in the germline V gene. This CDR3 has 16 amino acids. As DNA, the CDR3 is TGTGCCAGCAGCTTGGTTTCGTTGAGCTCCTACAATGAGCAGTTCTTC. Amino acids: CASSLVSLSSYNEQFF.

The V call is TRBV3-1, the J call TRBJ1-1, with D perhaps matching TRBD1 (5 bases). Germline CDR1 reads LGHDT; CDR2 reads YNNKEL (reference sequence). The CDR3 spans 16 residues. V was trimmed by 4 bases and J by 5 bases, leaving 20 bases between them. CDR3 sequence (DNA): TGTGCCAGCAGCCCCCAGCTTCAGGGCGGAAAAACTGAAGCTTTCTTT. Its translation: CASSPQLQGGKTEAFF.